These T cell receptor beta chains were read from a single sample in a study of T-cell reconstitution after alpha-beta-depleted transplantation in children. TCRdb recomputed calls from the PCR reads with MiXCR, one row per CDR3 protein. The sample carries just over 950,000 distinct CDR3 sequences, about 29% recorded once. The sequencing here drew on PBMCs, mostly from graft donor cells, taken 360 days after TCRalphabeta/CD19-depleted stem cell transplant. Receptors originate from a boy under two years old who had a stem cell transplant for SCID, so the T cells may come from the graft donor. The CDR3 runs from the conserved cysteine through the conserved F or W. The order of the fields is J gene, CDR3 length, D gene, V gene, clone size, CDR3 DNA, CDR3 protein. A D gene is named only where the DNA matches it firmly. Clone size appears in some rows only: once, few, many, or a class for an expanded clone.

TRBJ2-1 | 16 | NA | TRBV12-3/TRBV12-4 | few | TGTGCCAGCAGTCCTCATGGGGGGGCCGGGTTCAATGAGCAGTTCTTC | CASSPHGGAGFNEQFF
TRBJ1-1 | 14 | NA | TRBV6-1 | few | TGTGCCAGCACCCCGGGGGGGTCGAACACTGAAGCTTTCTTT | CASTPGGSNTEAFF
TRBJ1-1 | 12 | NA | TRBV6-1 | NA | TGTGCCAGCTCTAGGGGGATCCCTGAAGCTTTCTTT | CASSRGIPEAFF
TRBJ2-5 | 16 | TRBD2 | TRBV18 | few | TGTGCCAGCTCACCCCGGGACTACCTTTCAGGAGAGACCCAGTACTTC | CASSPRDYLSGETQYF
TRBJ1-1 | 15 | NA | TRBV7-3 | NA | TGTGCCAGCAGCTTATCTGTGGGGTCTAACACTGAAGCTTTCTTT | CASSLSVGSNTEAFF
TRBJ2-5 | 15 | NA | TRBV9 | NA | TGTGCCAGCAGCCGAGAAAGGCGGGCACGGGAGACCCAGTACTTC | CASSRERRARETQYF
TRBJ2-3 | 16 | NA | TRBV28 | NA | TGTGCCAGCAGTTTGGGGGGCAGTCCTTACACAGATACGCAGTATTTT | CASSLGGSPYTDTQYF
TRBJ2-7 | 15 | NA | TRBV12-3/TRBV12-4 | few | TGTGCCAGCAGTTTAGGGTGGGGCGGCTCCTACGAGCAGTACTTC | CASSLGWGGSYEQYF
TRBJ2-3 | 10 | NA | TRBV29-1 | NA | TGCAGCGTTGTAAAAGATACGCAGTATTTT | CSVVKDTQYF
TRBJ2-1 | 15 | NA | TRBV5-1 | few | TGCGCCAGCCACACTCCCGGGGAAAGCTACAATGAGCAGTTCTTC | CASHTPGESYNEQFF
TRBJ2-7 | 17 | NA | TRBV7-9 | NA | TGTGCCAGCAGCCCAACGGTCCGGGGGTCCGGCACCTACGAGCAGTACTTC | CASSPTVRGSGTYEQYF
TRBJ1-2 | 14 | NA | TRBV12-3/TRBV12-4 | few | TGTGCCAGCAGTTTATCCGGGGGCTCAGGCGGCTACACCTTC | CASSLSGGSGGYTF
TRBJ2-7 | 14 | NA | TRBV11-2 | NA | TGTGCCAGCAGTCAAAGACTGATCTCCTACGAGCAGTACTTC | CASSQRLISYEQYF
TRBJ2-1 | 15 | TRBD2 | TRBV29-1 | NA | TGCAGCGTCCTGACTAGCGGGGGGCTATTCAATGAGCAGTTCTTC | CSVLTSGGLFNEQFF
TRBJ2-6 | 16 | NA | TRBV12-3/TRBV12-4 | few | TGTGCCAGCAGTTCGTTGCGAGGAACAGGGGCCAACGTCCTGACTTTC | CASSSLRGTGANVLTF
TRBJ2-5 | 15 | TRBD2 | TRBV28 | NA | TGTGCCAGCAGTTTTCGCCCGGGAGGGGGAGAGGCCCAGTACTTC | CASSFRPGGGEAQYF
TRBJ2-5 | 12 | NA | TRBV12-3/TRBV12-4 | NA | TGTGCCAGCAGGGGCCGAGGGAGTCCCCAGTACTTC | CASRGRGSPQYF
TRBJ2-5 | 15 | NA | TRBV2 | few | TGTGCCAGCCTGAACCGGAGACTAGGGGGAGAGACCCAGTACTTC | CASLNRRLGGETQYF
TRBJ2-1 | 15 | NA | TRBV5-1 | few | TGCGCCAGCAGCTTGGTTCCGGTGTCCTACAATGAGCAGTTCTTC | CASSLVPVSYNEQFF
TRBJ2-1 | 15 | TRBD1 | TRBV5-6 | few | TGTGCCAGCAGCTGGGACAGGGATGAGTACAATGAGCAGTTCTTC | CASSWDRDEYNEQFF
TRBJ2-5 | 13 | NA | TRBV19 | NA | TGTGCCAGTAGTATTGGGCAGCAAGAGACCCAGTACTTC | CASSIGQQETQYF
TRBJ2-3 | 13 | NA | TRBV2 | NA | TGTGCCAGCAACCTCGGCTTAACAGATACGCAGTATTTT | CASNLGLTDTQYF
TRBJ2-7 | 12 | NA | TRBV21-1 | NA | TGTGCCACCGGGACAGGTCTATACGAGCAGTACTTC | CATGTGLYEQYF
TRBJ1-1 | 15 | TRBD1 | TRBV6-5 | NA | TGTGCCAGCAGTTACGAGGGACAGGGGTCAGCCGGAGCTTTCTTT | CASSYEGQGSAGAFF
TRBJ2-1 | 12 | NA | TRBV29-1 | NA | TGCAGCGTTGGGCCAGGGGGGGGTGAGCAGTTCTTC | CSVGPGGGEQFF
TRBJ1-6 | 13 | NA | TRBV5-6 | NA | TGTGCCAGCAGTCCGCGGGGGAATTCACCCCTCCACTTT | CASSPRGNSPLHF
TRBJ2-5 | 15 | TRBD2 | TRBV20-1 | NA | TGCAGTGCTAGGACTGCACTAGCGGGCCAAGAGACCCAGTACTTC | CSARTALAGQETQYF
TRBJ2-5 | 17 | TRBD2 | TRBV5-1 | few | TGCGCCAGCAGCGTGGACTACCTAGCGGGTCGGCAAGAGACCCAGTACTTC | CASSVDYLAGRQETQYF
TRBJ1-6 | 14 | NA | TRBV10-3 | NA | TGTGCCATCAGTGAGGGACAGCTCAATTCACCCCTCCACTTT | CAISEGQLNSPLHF
TRBJ2-5 | 14 | NA | TRBV5-1 | NA | TGCGCCAGCAGCCTTGCCCGATGGGAGGAGACCCAGTACTTC | CASSLARWEETQYF
TRBJ2-7 | 15 | TRBD1 | TRBV5-1 | NA | TGCGCCAGCAGCTTGGAGACAGGGAAATCCCACGAGCAGTACTTC | CASSLETGKSHEQYF
TRBJ2-1 | 15 | TRBD2 | TRBV5-1 | NA | TGCGCCAGCAGCTTGGTCGCTAGCGGGGGGTATGAGCAGTTCTTC | CASSLVASGGYEQFF
TRBJ2-3 | 15 | NA | TRBV2 | NA | TGTGCCAGCAGTCCGGGGACTGCAAGAGCAGATACGCAGTATTTT | CASSPGTARADTQYF
TRBJ1-5 | 13 | NA | TRBV18 | NA | TGTGCCAGCTCAGGGATGGAGGATCTGCCCCAGCATTTT | CASSGMEDLPQHF
TRBJ2-1 | 14 | NA | TRBV12-3/TRBV12-4 | few | TGTGCCAGCAGCCCAGGGAGCTTCCACAATGAGCAGTTCTTC | CASSPGSFHNEQFF
TRBJ1-4 | 18 | TRBD1 | TRBV27 | few | TGTGCCAGCAGTTTAAAGCAGGGGGCGAAGATGGCTAATGAAAAACTGTTTTTT | CASSLKQGAKMANEKLFF
TRBJ1-3 | 18 | TRBD1 | TRBV11-1 | NA | TGTGCCAGCAATCTACGGACAGGGAAGTCTTCCTCTGGAAACACCATATATTTT | CASNLRTGKSSSGNTIYF
TRBJ2-2 | 18 | NA | TRBV5-1 | few | TGCGCCAGCAGCCCCTCAACTAGATCCGGGGCCCTAACCGGGGAGCTGTTTTTT | CASSPSTRSGALTGELFF
TRBJ2-3 | 16 | NA | TRBV18 | NA | TGTGCCAGCTCAAAGGGTTCAGGATCGAGGACAGATACGCAGTATTTT | CASSKGSGSRTDTQYF
TRBJ1-1 | 13 | NA | TRBV7-9 | few | TGTGCCAGCAGCCAAGATTCAGGGGAGGAAGCTTTCTTT | CASSQDSGEEAFF
TRBJ2-5 | 15 | NA | TRBV5-1 | few | TGCGCCAGCAGCTCCAGCGATCCCCCTCAAGAGACCCAGTACTTC | CASSSSDPPQETQYF
TRBJ2-3 | 16 | NA | TRBV6-5 | many | TGTGCCAGCAGTTTGGGGCGCCTGTCTAGCACAGATACGCAGTATTTT | CASSLGRLSSTDTQYF
TRBJ2-4 | 16 | NA | TRBV7-9 | NA | TGTGCCAGCAGCTTAGAGGGGGGAGGTGCCAAAAACATTCAGTACTTC | CASSLEGGGAKNIQYF
TRBJ2-5 | 12 | NA | TRBV20-1 | NA | TGCAGTGCTATACAGAAGATAGAGACCCAGTACTTC | CSAIQKIETQYF
TRBJ1-4 | 14 | NA | TRBV20-1 | NA | TGCAGTGCTCTCCCTGTAGCCACGGTAGGAAAACTGTTTTTT | CSALPVATVGKLFF
TRBJ2-7 | 14 | NA | TRBV10-3 | few | TGTGCCATCAGGGGGGACGGACTTTCCTACGAGCAGTACTTC | CAIRGDGLSYEQYF
TRBJ2-1 | 14 | TRBD1 | TRBV12-5 | few | TGTGCTAGTCATCCACAGGGGATGTGGTATGAGCAGTTCTTC | CASHPQGMWYEQFF
TRBJ2-4 | 17 | TRBD2 | TRBV5-1 | few | TGCGCCAGCAGCTTGGCACTATCAAGCGGGGGCGTTGACATTCAGTACTTC | CASSLALSSGGVDIQYF
TRBJ2-7 | 16 | TRBD2 | TRBV20-1 | NA | TGCAGTGCTAGGAGCGGGACTAGCGGGGCCCCCTACGAGCAGTACTTC | CSARSGTSGAPYEQYF
TRBJ2-7 | 15 | TRBD2 | TRBV2 | few | TGTGCCAGCAGTGAACGTCAGCGGGGGGTCTACGAGCAGTACTTC | CASSERQRGVYEQYF
TRBJ2-5 | 16 | TRBD1 | TRBV15 | NA | TGTGCCACCAGCAGAGAAGGGGGCAGGTTTCAAGAGACCCAGTACTTC | CATSREGGRFQETQYF
TRBJ2-7 | 15 | NA | TRBV19 | NA | TGTGCCAGTAGTATCCGGAAGGGTCCCTCCTACGAGCAGTACTTC | CASSIRKGPSYEQYF
TRBJ2-1 | 16 | TRBD1 | TRBV6-1 | NA | TGTGCCAGCAGCCCCTACAGGGGCTTCTCCTACAATGAGCAGTTCTTC | CASSPYRGFSYNEQFF
TRBJ2-3 | 15 | NA | TRBV7-3 | NA | TGTGCCAGCAGCTTAACAGGGGCGGCCACAGATACGCAGTATTTT | CASSLTGAATDTQYF
TRBJ2-5 | 13 | TRBD2 | TRBV7-8 | NA | TGTGCCAGCGCTAGCGGGAGACAAGAGACCCAGTACTTC | CASASGRQETQYF
TRBJ1-2 | 14 | NA | TRBV28 | NA | TGTGCCAGCAGGGGCCGCGACGGGCATTATGGCTACACCTTC | CASRGRDGHYGYTF
TRBJ2-1 | 15 | TRBD1 | TRBV18 | NA | TGTGCCAGCTCTAGGGGACAGGGCTACTACAATGAGCAGTTCTTC | CASSRGQGYYNEQFF
TRBJ1-1 | 16 | NA | TRBV7-1 | NA | TGTGCCAGCAGCTCCAAGCCTCCACGGCCATACACTGAAGCTTTCTTT | CASSSKPPRPYTEAFF
TRBJ1-1 | 13 | NA | TRBV12-3/TRBV12-4 | many | TGTGCCAGCAGTCTCATACAGAACACTGAAGCTTTCTTT | CASSLIQNTEAFF